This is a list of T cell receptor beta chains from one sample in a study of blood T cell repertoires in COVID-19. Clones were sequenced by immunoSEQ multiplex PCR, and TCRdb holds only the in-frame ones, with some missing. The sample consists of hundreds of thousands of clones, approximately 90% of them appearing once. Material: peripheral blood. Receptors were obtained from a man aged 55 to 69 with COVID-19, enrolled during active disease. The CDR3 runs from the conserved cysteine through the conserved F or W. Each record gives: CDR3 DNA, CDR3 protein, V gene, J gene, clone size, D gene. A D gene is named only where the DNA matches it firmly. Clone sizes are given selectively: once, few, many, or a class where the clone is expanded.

TGTGCCAGCAGCCTACTAGCGGGGGCGCGCGAGCAGTACTTC,CASSLLAGAREQYF,TRBV2,TRBJ2-7,-,TRBD2
TGCGCCAGCAGCTTGGGGGGCCGCCGGGATGGCTACACCTTC,CASSLGGRRDGYTF,TRBV5-1,TRBJ1-2,-,-
TGTGCCAGCAGTGGACGGGAAAATTCACCCCTCCACTTT,CASSGRENSPLHF,TRBV27,TRBJ1-6,-,-
TGTGCCAGCAGTTTTAGCAGGGGGGTCTACGAGCAGTACTTC,CASSFSRGVYEQYF,TRBV7-2,TRBJ2-7,-,-
TGTGCCAGCAACGCCAGGGGGCGCGATGAAAAACTGTTTTTT,CASNARGRDEKLFF,TRBV28,TRBJ1-4,-,TRBD1
TGCGCCAGCAGTGAACGACTAGCGGGGGGTAGCGGTGAGCAGTTCTTC,CASSERLAGGSGEQFF,TRBV10-2,TRBJ2-1,-,TRBD2
TGTGCCAGCAGCCTGGGACAGGGCGCCACTGAAGCTTTCTTT,CASSLGQGATEAFF,TRBV3-1/TRBV3-2,TRBJ1-1,-,TRBD1
TGTGCCAGCAGTCGGACAGGCTACGAGCAGTACTTC,CASSRTGYEQYF,TRBV14,TRBJ2-7,-,TRBD1
TGTGCCAGCAGCACCGGGACTCCGACCGAGCAGTACTTC,CASSTGTPTEQYF,TRBV11-1,TRBJ2-7,-,-
TGTGCCAGCAGAAGACTAGCCCTAGGAAATACGCAGTATTTT,CASRRLALGNTQYF,TRBV6-5,TRBJ2-3,-,TRBD2
TGTGCCAGCAGCTCAATCGACAGGGCGAACACCGGGGAGCTGTTTTTT,CASSSIDRANTGELFF,TRBV5-6,TRBJ2-2,few,TRBD1
TGTGCCAGCTCACGACCTAGCGGGACCTACAATGAGCAGTTCTTC,CASSRPSGTYNEQFF,TRBV18,TRBJ2-1,-,TRBD2
TGTGCCAGCAGTGGGACAGGGGGCGGGTCTGGGGCCAACGTCCTGACTTTC,CASSGTGGGSGANVLTF,TRBV5-4,TRBJ2-6,-,TRBD1
TGTGCCTGGAGTCCCTCCGGGCGGGAGCTGTACAATGAGCAGTTCTTC,CAWSPSGRELYNEQFF,TRBV30,TRBJ2-1,-,TRBD2
TGTGCCAGCAGTTTCCTGAGGGCAGATACGCAGTATTTT,CASSFLRADTQYF,TRBV12-3/TRBV12-4,TRBJ2-3,-,-
TGTGCCAGCAGGACCGACAGGGGTTCCTACAATGAGCAGTTCTTC,CASRTDRGSYNEQFF,TRBV2,TRBJ2-1,-,TRBD1
TGTGCCAGCTCACCTACTAGCGGGGGATCCCATGAGCAGTTCTTC,CASSPTSGGSHEQFF,TRBV18,TRBJ2-1,-,TRBD2
TGTGCCAGCAGCGTAAGGCCTAGCGGGAGCTCCTACGAGCAGTACTTC,CASSVRPSGSSYEQYF,TRBV9,TRBJ2-7,-,TRBD2
TGTGCCAGCAGTGAGGGACAACCGAACACTGAAGCTTTCTTT,CASSEGQPNTEAFF,TRBV28,TRBJ1-1,-,-
TGTGCCAGCAGTTTTGTCAGGGGGCGTAGGGGGGAGCTGTTTTTT,CASSFVRGRRGELFF,TRBV28,TRBJ2-2,-,TRBD1
TGTGCCATCAGTGAGCTGGGACTAGGAACCTACAATGAGCAGTTCTTC,CAISELGLGTYNEQFF,TRBV10-3,TRBJ2-1,few,TRBD2
TGCGCCAGCAGCTTGGCGACAGGGGGCGGTGAAAAACTGTTTTTT,CASSLATGGGEKLFF,TRBV5-1,TRBJ1-4,-,TRBD1
TGTGCCAGCACCAAAGACCTAGCGGGAGGTAGTGAGCAGTTCTTC,CASTKDLAGGSEQFF,TRBV7-9,TRBJ2-1,-,TRBD2
TGTGCCAGCAGCGTAGCTATGGGCGGGAGCGCGGATGAGCAGTTCTTC,CASSVAMGGSADEQFF,TRBV9,TRBJ2-1,-,TRBD2
TGTGCCAGTAGTATGCGACACCGGAACACTGAAGCTTTCTTT,CASSMRHRNTEAFF,TRBV19,TRBJ1-1,-,-
TGTGCCTGGAGTGTGGGACTAGCGGACTACGAGCAGTACTTC,CAWSVGLADYEQYF,TRBV30,TRBJ2-7,-,TRBD2
TGTGCCAGCAGCCTTCAGGTCGGGACAGCGATCTCCTACGAGCAGTACTTC,CASSLQVGTAISYEQYF,TRBV7-2,TRBJ2-7,-,TRBD1
TGTGCCAGCTCACCACTAACTCGAACCGAGCAGTACTTC,CASSPLTRTEQYF,TRBV18,TRBJ2-7,-,-
TGTGCCAGCAGCAATCCCACCGGGACTAGCTCCAACAATGAGCAGTTCTTC,CASSNPTGTSSNNEQFF,TRBV21-1,TRBJ2-1,-,-
TGTGCCAGCAGCCCTACCCTAAGCTACGAGCAGTACTTC,CASSPTLSYEQYF,TRBV3-1/TRBV3-2,TRBJ2-7,-,-
TGTGCCAGCAGCCGGGACTTCTTCACCGGGGAGCTGTTTTTT,CASSRDFFTGELFF,TRBV6-6,TRBJ2-2,-,-
TGTGCCAGCAGTCCAGGGGACAGACCTAACTATGGCTACACCTTC,CASSPGDRPNYGYTF,TRBV27,TRBJ1-2,-,TRBD1
TGTGCCAGTAGTCCTGGGGCTGCCACCTCTGGAAACACCATATATTTT,CASSPGAATSGNTIYF,TRBV19,TRBJ1-3,-,-
TGTGCCAGCAGGGGCAGGGAAATGAGCACAGATACGCAGTATTTT,CASRGREMSTDTQYF,TRBV6-6,TRBJ2-3,-,-
TGTGCCAGCAGTACCGCGGGGAGCTCCTACGAGCAGTACTTC,CASSTAGSSYEQYF,TRBV6-2/TRBV6-3,TRBJ2-7,-,-
TGCGCCAGCAGCTTGCAGGGCAGCTCTGGAAACACCATATATTTT,CASSLQGSSGNTIYF,TRBV5-1,TRBJ1-3,-,-